This TCR beta chain was captured by sequencing in a study of T cell repertoires in cytomegalovirus infection. Study-wide context: CMV infection together with matching HLA type was indicated by public TCR beta signatures. Study-level results: The ex vivo response showed dominance by HLA-C-restricted CMV-specific TCR beta clonotypes. Cumulative frequency (of public TCR beta family members) identified carriers of CMV plus the relevant HLA.

The CDR3 is made up of 15 amino acids. Germline CDR1 reads LNHDA; CDR2 reads SQIVND (reference sequence). V shed 3 bases and J 8 bases; nucleotides not matched to a gene: 9. This clonotype was detected a few times. Antigen specificity is unknown. TCRdb reanalysed the reads using MiXCR and keeps one entry per CDR3 protein. Here the sample spans approximately 700,000 distinct CDR3 sequences, roughly 36% being singletons. This TCR derives from a human donor in good health (CMV status not recorded). Some clones in this sample may be carry-over from other donors' samples. V usage is TRBV19 and J usage is TRBJ2-1, with 8 bases that match TRBD2. The specimen was PBMCs. The CDR3 here is CASSMVSGGLHEQFF. The CDR3 region has the DNA TGTGCCAGTAGTATGGTATCGGGAGGGCTACATGAGCAGTTCTTC.